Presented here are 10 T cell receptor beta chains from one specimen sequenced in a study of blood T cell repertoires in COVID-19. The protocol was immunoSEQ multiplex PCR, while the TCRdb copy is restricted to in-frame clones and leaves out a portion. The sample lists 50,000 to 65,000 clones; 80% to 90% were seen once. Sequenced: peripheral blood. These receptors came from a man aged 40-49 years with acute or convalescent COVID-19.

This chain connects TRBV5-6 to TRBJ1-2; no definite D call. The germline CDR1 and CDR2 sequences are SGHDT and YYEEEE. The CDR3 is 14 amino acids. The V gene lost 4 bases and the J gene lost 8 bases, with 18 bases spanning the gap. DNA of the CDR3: TGTGCCAGCAGCCCCACCGCGGGTCGCCTGGGCTACACCTTC. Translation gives CASSPTAGRLGYTF.

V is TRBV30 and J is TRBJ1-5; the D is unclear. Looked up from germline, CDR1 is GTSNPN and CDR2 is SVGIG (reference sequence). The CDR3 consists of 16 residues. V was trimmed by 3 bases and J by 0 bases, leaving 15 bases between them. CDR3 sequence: CAWSPWEGSSNQPQHF. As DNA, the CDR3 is TGTGCCTGGAGCCCCTGGGAGGGCTCTAGCAATCAGCCCCAGCATTTT.

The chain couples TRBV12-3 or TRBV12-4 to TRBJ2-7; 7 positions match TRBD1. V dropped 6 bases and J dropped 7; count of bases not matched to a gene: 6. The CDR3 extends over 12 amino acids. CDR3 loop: CASSSRGLEQYF. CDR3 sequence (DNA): TGTGCCAGCAGCTCAAGGGGGCTAGAGCAGTACTTC.

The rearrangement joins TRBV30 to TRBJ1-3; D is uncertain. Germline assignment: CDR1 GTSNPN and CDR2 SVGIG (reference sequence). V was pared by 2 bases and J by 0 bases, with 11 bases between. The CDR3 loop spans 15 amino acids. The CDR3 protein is CAWSFDTISGNTIYF. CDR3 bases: TGTGCCTGGAGTTTTGACACCATCTCTGGAAACACCATATATTTT. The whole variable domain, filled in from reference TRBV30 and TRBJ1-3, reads SQTIHQWPATLVQPVGSPLSLECTVEGTSNPNLYWYRQAAGRGLQLLFYSVGIGQISSEVPQNLSASRPQDRQFILSSKKLLLSDSGFYLCAWSFDTISGNTIYFGEGSWLTVV.

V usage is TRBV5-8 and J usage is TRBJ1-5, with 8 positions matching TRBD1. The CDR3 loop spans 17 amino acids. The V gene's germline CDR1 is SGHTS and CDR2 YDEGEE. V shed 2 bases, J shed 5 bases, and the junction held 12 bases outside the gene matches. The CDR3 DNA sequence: TGTGCCAGCAGCTTTTTCCGGGACAGGAAAATGTATCAGCCCCAGCATTTT. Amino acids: CASSFFRDRKMYQPQHF.

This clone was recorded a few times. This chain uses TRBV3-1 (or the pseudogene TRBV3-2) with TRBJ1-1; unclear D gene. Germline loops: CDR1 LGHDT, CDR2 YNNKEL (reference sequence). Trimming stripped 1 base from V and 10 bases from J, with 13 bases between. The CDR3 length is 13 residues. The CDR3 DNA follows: TGTGCCAGCAGCCAAGGAGATAATGTTGGAGCTTTCTTT. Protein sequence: CASSQGDNVGAFF.

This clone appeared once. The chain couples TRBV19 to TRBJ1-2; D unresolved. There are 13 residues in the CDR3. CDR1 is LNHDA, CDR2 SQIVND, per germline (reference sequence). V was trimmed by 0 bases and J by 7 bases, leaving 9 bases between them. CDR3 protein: CASSIDSAGGYTF. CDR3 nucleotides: TGTGCCAGTAGTATAGACAGTGCGGGTGGCTACACCTTC.

CDR3 nucleotide sequence: TGTGCCAGCAGCCCCATAACAGGATCTAATGAAGCTTTCTTT. Protein: CASSPITGSNEAFF. The chain is built from TRBV5-8 and TRBJ1-1, with D perhaps matching TRBD1 (5 bases). Trimming took 4 bases from V and 7 from J, leaving 17 bases between them. The germline V gene has CDR1 SGHTS and CDR2 YDEGEE. CDR3 length: 14 amino acids.

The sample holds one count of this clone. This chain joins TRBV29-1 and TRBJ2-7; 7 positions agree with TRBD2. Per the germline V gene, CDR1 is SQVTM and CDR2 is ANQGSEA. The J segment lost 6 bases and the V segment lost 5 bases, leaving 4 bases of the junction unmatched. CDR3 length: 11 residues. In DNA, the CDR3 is TGCAGCGTTCGGACGGGGGGCGAGCAGTACTTC. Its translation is CSVRTGGEQYF.

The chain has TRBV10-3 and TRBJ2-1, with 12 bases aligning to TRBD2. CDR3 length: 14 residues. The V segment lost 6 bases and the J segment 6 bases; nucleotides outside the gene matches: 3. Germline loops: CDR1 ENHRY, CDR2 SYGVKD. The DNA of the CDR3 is TGTGCCATCAGGACTAGCGGGGGCCCCAATGAGCAGTTCTTC. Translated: CAIRTSGGPNEQFF.